Listed here are 32 T cell receptor beta chains from one sample, sequenced in a study of blood T cell repertoires in COVID-19. Clones were read by immunoSEQ multiplex PCR, and TCRdb kept only the in-frame ones, dropping some. The sample contains approximately 110,000 clones, roughly 80% of which appear only once. The sample comprised peripheral blood. These receptors were taken from a man in his sixties or seventies with active or convalescent COVID-19.

The rearrangement uses TRBV19 and TRBJ2-3; tentative D call: TRBD1 (5 bases). CDR3 length equals 13 residues. V was pared by 5 bases and J by 10 bases, with 16 bases between. Germline CDR1 reads LNHDA; CDR2 reads SQIVND (reference sequence). CDR3: CASSFQGALAQYF. In DNA, the CDR3 is TGTGCCAGTAGTTTCCAGGGCGCATTGGCGCAGTATTTT.

The genes are TRBV12-3 or TRBV12-4 and TRBJ1-2; the match to TRBD1 covers 8 bases. This CDR3 is built from 13 residues. V shed 3 bases and J 6 bases; nucleotides not matched to a gene: 3. The CDR3 protein is CASSFGQGDGYTF. The CDR3 bases are TGTGCCAGCAGTTTCGGACAGGGAGATGGCTACACCTTC.

The CDR3 DNA sequence: TGCAGCGTTTCCTTGGGGCTTAATTCACCCCTCCACTTT. Translated: CSVSLGLNSPLHF. The V and J genes are TRBV29-1 and TRBJ1-6; TRBD1 is a possible D gene (5 bases). The length of the CDR3 is 13 residues. The germline V and J ends were trimmed by 5 bases and 6 bases, with 11 bases remaining between them. Germline V gives CDR1 SQVTM, CDR2 ANQGSEA.

This chain links TRBV19 with TRBJ2-7, with 8 nucleotides matching TRBD2. The germline gives CDR1 LNHDA, CDR2 SQIVND (reference sequence). The CDR3 spans 18 residues. The ends lost 3 bases at V and 0 bases at J; junction bases unmatched: 13. The CDR3 coding sequence is TGTGCCAGTAGTATGGGCAGCGGGAGAGGCCCCAGCTCCTACGAGCAGTACTTC. Translating it yields CASSMGSGRGPSSYEQYF. The full variable domain, in which reference TRBV19 and TRBJ2-7 provide the parts outside the CDR3, is DGGITQSPKYLFRKEGQNVTLSCEQNLNHDAMYWYRQDPGQGLRLIYYSQIVNDFQKGDIAEGYSVSREKKESFPLTVTSAQKNPTAFYLCASSMGSGRGPSSYEQYFGPGTRLTVT.

The rearrangement links TRBV12-3 or TRBV12-4 to TRBJ1-1; D uncertain. V was trimmed by 5 bases and J by 9 bases, leaving 10 bases between them. This CDR3 comprises 11 residues. The DNA of the CDR3 is TGTGCCAGCAGTGACGGGTCCCAAGCTTTCTTT. As protein: CASSDGSQAFF.

The chain couples TRBV27 to TRBJ2-1; no definite D call. Looked up from germline, CDR1 is MNHEY and CDR2 is SMNVEV (reference sequence). With 5 bases removed from V and 0 bases from J, the gap between germline ends came to 14 bases. This CDR3 comprises 16 residues. The CDR3 spells CASSPTSGSSYNEQFF. The CDR3 region has the DNA TGTGCCAGCAGTCCCACGTCGGGTAGCTCCTACAATGAGCAGTTCTTC.

V and J are TRBV5-1 and TRBJ2-2, with 11 bases lining up with TRBD2. CDR1 and CDR2 (germline): SGHRS, YFSETQ. The CDR3 has 16 amino acids. J lost 5 bases, V lost 0 bases, and 3 bases had no gene match. Written as DNA, the CDR3 is TGCGCCAGCAGCTTGGGACTAGCGGGGTCAACCGGGGAGCTGTTTTTT. This gives the protein CASSLGLAGSTGELFF. Variable domain in full (rest from reference TRBV5-1 and TRBJ2-2): KAGVTQTPRYLIKTRGQQVTLSCSPISGHRSVSWYQQTPGQGLQFLFEYFSETQRNKGNFPGRFSGRQFSNSRSEMNVSTLELGDSALYLCASSLGLAGSTGELFFGEGSRLTVL.

The chain joins TRBV14 to TRBJ2-3; D is undetermined. The CDR3 is 13 amino acids. Germline V gene lookup returns CDR1 SGHDN and CDR2 FVKESK. V dropped 0 bases and J dropped 11 bases, with 12 bases sitting between them. The CDR3 DNA reads TGTGCCAGCAGCCAAGATGGGCTACAGAAGCAGTATTTT. Encoded protein: CASSQDGLQKQYF.

V is TRBV30 and J is TRBJ2-5, with 8 bases fitting TRBD2. The junction had 5 bases not matched to a gene; V was cut back by 1 base and J by 1 base. This CDR3 is built from 15 residues. Germline V gives CDR1 GTSNPN, CDR2 SVGIG (reference sequence). The CDR3 loop is CAWSDLRGAQETQYF. The CDR3, as DNA: TGTGCCTGGAGTGACCTGCGGGGGGCCCAAGAGACCCAGTACTTC.

On this clone itself: At one end, the junction sequence differs from germline, possibly due to a read error. The chain uses TRBV14 and TRBJ1-1; 9 nucleotides agree with TRBD1. The germline V gene encodes CDR1 SGHDN and CDR2 FVKESK. CDR3 length: 13 residues. The CDR3 protein is CASSQSRGTGFLF. In nucleotides, the CDR3 is TGTGCCAGCAGCCAATCCCGCGGGACAGGGTTTCTCTTT.

This chain links TRBV5-1 with TRBJ2-1, with 7 bases that match TRBD2. V dropped 5 bases and J dropped 6; count of bases not matched to a gene: 2. Germline V gene sequence: CDR1 SGHRS, CDR2 YFSETQ. The CDR3 is 12 amino acids. The CDR3 DNA follows: TGCGCCAGCAGGCGGGGGATCAATGAGCAGTTCTTC. This translates into CASRRGINEQFF. The variable domain in full, completed from reference TRBV5-1 and TRBJ2-1, reads KAGVTQTPRYLIKTRGQQVTLSCSPISGHRSVSWYQQTPGQGLQFLFEYFSETQRNKGNFPGRFSGRQFSNSRSEMNVSTLELGDSALYLCASRRGINEQFFGPGTRLTVL.

The chain couples TRBV2 to TRBJ1-1; no clear D gene. There are 13 residues in the CDR3. CDR1 SNHLY and CDR2 FYNNEI come from the germline V gene. Trimming pared 7 bases from V and 0 bases from J, leaving 9 bases between. This CDR3 is CASTEELNTEAFF. For the CDR3, the DNA is TGTGCCAGCACTGAGGAGCTGAACACTGAAGCTTTCTTT.

The chain combines TRBV12-3 or TRBV12-4 with TRBJ1-2; TRBD1 is a possible D gene (6 bases). The V end lost 2 bases, the J end lost 8 bases, and 12 bases lay between the germline ends. The CDR3 sequence is 13 residues long. The CDR3 loop reads CASSLLRRGGYTF. CDR3 nucleotide sequence: TGTGCCAGCAGTTTACTACGAAGGGGGGGCTACACCTTC.

The chain joins TRBV18 to TRBJ1-2; 10 nucleotides line up with TRBD1. This CDR3 has 15 residues. In germline, CDR1 is KGHSH, CDR2 LQKENI. Trimming took 0 bases from V and 8 from J; bases not matched to a gene: 6. The CDR3 spells CASSPPFGTGVGYTF. CDR3 bases: TGTGCCAGCTCACCACCCTTCGGGACAGGGGTCGGCTACACCTTC.

This clone was counted a few times. The chain has TRBV24-1 and TRBJ2-1, with TRBD1 matching over 8 bases. V dropped 3 bases and J dropped 4; count of bases not matched to a gene: 10. The V gene's germline CDR1 is KGHDR and CDR2 SFDVKD. This CDR3 region has 17 residues. CDR3 in amino acids: CATSDSRGRAGYNEQFF. CDR3 sequence (DNA): TGTGCCACCAGTGATAGCAGGGGGCGCGCCGGGTACAATGAGCAGTTCTTC.

The rearrangement joins TRBV5-4 to TRBJ1-6, with 7 nucleotides matching TRBD1. CDR1 is SGHNT, CDR2 YYREEE, per germline (reference sequence). The V segment lost 3 bases and the J segment 6 bases; nucleotides outside the gene matches: 12. This CDR3 has 17 amino acids. The CDR3 sequence is CASSYGGRQGLNSPLHF. The CDR3 DNA reads TGTGCCAGCAGCTACGGGGGAAGACAGGGTCTTAATTCACCCCTCCACTTT.

The gene calls are TRBV5-1 and TRBJ2-1; 15 nucleotides align to TRBD2. The CDR3 sequence is 16 residues long. J was trimmed by 9 bases and V by 1 base; bases with no gene match: 5. Looked up from germline, CDR1 is SGHRS and CDR2 is YFSETQ. The CDR3 DNA reads as TGCGCCAGCAGCTTGCGGACTAGCGGGAGGGCCGGTGAGCAGTTCTTC. Its protein is CASSLRTSGRAGEQFF.

The chain recombines TRBV6-6 with TRBJ1-2, with TRBD1 matching 8 bases. CDR1 is MNHNY and CDR2 is SVGAGI in the germline V gene (reference sequence). V shed 5 bases and J 5 bases; nucleotides not matched to a gene: 4. The CDR3 loop spans 13 amino acids. CDR3 sequence: CASSEGQAYGYTF. The CDR3, as DNA: TGTGCCAGCAGTGAGGGACAGGCTTATGGCTACACCTTC.

V is TRBV5-1 and J is TRBJ1-4; 8 bases are shared with TRBD1. Germline CDR1 is SGHRS and CDR2 is YFSETQ. This CDR3 comprises 15 residues. V lost 4 bases, J lost 5 bases, and 7 bases stayed unmatched. DNA of the CDR3: TGCGCCAGCAGCGGACAGGGACCGCCAAATGAAAAACTGTTTTTT. The encoded protein is CASSGQGPPNEKLFF.

The CDR3 region is CASSKDETGEETQYF. The CDR3 nucleotides are TGTGCCAGCAGCAAAGACGAGACAGGGGAAGAGACCCAGTACTTC. The chain carries TRBV21-1 and TRBJ2-5; the table's D gene call, TRBD1, was not cross checked with the DNA. TRBV21-1 is described as a pseudogene. CDR3 length: 15 amino acids.

The V call is TRBV18, the J call TRBJ1-1, with TRBD1 matching over 7 bases. Germline V gene lookup returns CDR1 KGHSH and CDR2 LQKENI. After removal of 4 bases from V and 4 bases from J, the junction contained 3 bases not matched to a gene. The CDR3 has 13 residues. The CDR3 reads CASSQGAITEAFF. The CDR3 DNA is TGTGCCAGCTCACAGGGGGCAATCACTGAAGCTTTCTTT. The whole variable domain, remainder taken from reference TRBV18 and TRBJ1-1, is NAGVMQNPRHLVRRRGQEARLRCSPMKGHSHVYWYRQLPEEGLKFMVYLQKENIIDESGMPKERFSAEFPKEGPSILRIQQVVRGDSAAYFCASSQGAITEAFFGQGTRLTVV.

This chain joins TRBV28 and TRBJ1-4; 10 nucleotides line up with TRBD1. The CDR3 extends over 15 amino acids. Germline CDR1 is MDHEN and CDR2 is SYDVKM. V dropped 4 bases and J dropped 6; count of bases not matched to a gene: 5. The CDR3 loop reads CASSSPGQGYEKLFF. CDR3 nucleotide sequence: TGTGCCAGCAGTTCTCCGGGACAGGGGTATGAAAAACTGTTTTTT.

This sequence joins TRBV7-8 and TRBJ2-1; a weak D match, TRBD2 (6 bases). CDR3 length: 15 residues. Trimming removed 2 bases from V and 0 bases from J, with 8 bases in between. The germline V gene encodes CDR1 SGHVS and CDR2 FQNEAQ. In nucleotides, the CDR3 is TGTGCCAGCAGCTTACGGGAGACCTCCTACAATGAGCAGTTCTTC. This codes for CASSLRETSYNEQFF.

This clone was observed once. The CDR3 nucleotides read TGTGCCAGCAGTGAAGAGATGAGGCAGGGTATGCGCGAGCAGTACTTC. Translating gives CASSEEMRQGMREQYF. The gene calls are TRBV6-1 and TRBJ2-7; a possible D gene is TRBD1 (5 bases). The CDR3 is made up of 16 amino acids. Germline V lookup: CDR1 MNHNS, CDR2 SASEGT. Trimming removed 1 base at V and 6 bases at J, with 19 bases between.

This sequence joins TRBV25-1 and TRBJ1-1, with D tentatively TRBD1 (6 bases). Trimming left V 6 bases short and J 5 bases short, with 19 bases between. Germline CDR1 MGHDK, CDR2 SYGVNS. The CDR3 is made up of 15 amino acids. The CDR3 sequence is CASSQPSRGGTEAFF. Written as DNA, the CDR3 is TGTGCCAGCAGCCAACCTTCCAGGGGAGGGACTGAAGCTTTCTTT.

The genes are TRBV30 and TRBJ1-4; 8 bases map to TRBD1. The V gene's germline CDR1 is GTSNPN and CDR2 SVGIG (reference sequence). This CDR3 spans 14 amino acids. Unmatched junction bases numbered 5, after V lost 8 bases and J lost 0 bases. This CDR3 reads CAHTGGATNEKLFF. The CDR3 DNA reads TGTGCCCATACAGGGGGTGCAACTAATGAAAAACTGTTTTTT.

This clone occurred once. J is TRBJ1-1 and V is TRBV5-1, with unresolved D. V was cut by 6 bases and J by 2 bases, with 17 bases left in between. The CDR3 is 15 residues long. Germline V gene sequence: CDR1 SGHRS, CDR2 YFSETQ. The DNA of the CDR3 is TGCGCCAGCACTTTGTCCTCCAGGTCAAACACTGAAGCTTTCTTT. Translating it yields CASTLSSRSNTEAFF.

This sequence joins TRBV2 and TRBJ1-2, with TRBD1 identical over 10 bases. The length of the CDR3 is 14 residues. Germline loops: CDR1 SNHLY, CDR2 FYNNEI. The V and J ends lost 7 bases and 5 bases, in that order; junction bases with no gene match: 7. CDR3 nucleotides: TGTGCCAGCAAAACCGGGACAGGGGTATATGGCTACACCTTC. The encoded protein is CASKTGTGVYGYTF.

V gene TRBV6-5 combines with J gene TRBJ1-3; D may be TRBD1 (5 bases). V was clipped by 0 bases and J by 4 bases, with 13 bases between them. Looked up from germline, CDR1 is MNHEY and CDR2 is SVGAGI. The CDR3 contains 16 residues. CDR3 nucleotides: TGTGCCAGCAGTTACTCGGGAAGGGGCGCCGGAAACACCATATATTTT. Amino acid sequence: CASSYSGRGAGNTIYF.

Only a few counts were recorded for this clone. The chain combines TRBV3-1 (or the pseudogene TRBV3-2) with TRBJ1-2, with D possibly TRBD1 on 5 matching bases. Germline lookup yields CDR1 LGHDT and CDR2 YNNKEL (reference sequence). The CDR3 runs to 14 residues. The V and J ends lost 1 base and 3 bases respectively, with 9 bases between them. The CDR3 coding sequence is TGTGCCAGCAGCCAAGGGACATCATACTATGGCTACACCTTC. Its translation is CASSQGTSYYGYTF.

This clone showed up just once. This chain uses TRBV5-1 with TRBJ1-2, with 9 bases identical to TRBD1. This CDR3 region has 14 residues. Germline CDR1 reads SGHRS; CDR2 reads YFSETQ. The V segment lost 4 bases and the J segment 4 bases; nucleotides outside the gene matches: 5. In DNA, the CDR3 is TGCGCCAGCAGCATACAGGGGGCCGCCTATGGCTACACCTTC. This encodes CASSIQGAAYGYTF.

The chain joins TRBV20-1 to TRBJ1-5; no clear D gene. The CDR3 is 14 residues long. Germline CDR1 DFQATT, CDR2 SNEGSKA (reference sequence). The V gene lost 3 bases and the J gene lost 7 bases, with 16 bases spanning the gap. CDR3 DNA sequence: TGCAGTGCTAGTGGCTACAGAGTCGGACAGCCCCAGCATTTT. This codes for CSASGYRVGQPQHF.